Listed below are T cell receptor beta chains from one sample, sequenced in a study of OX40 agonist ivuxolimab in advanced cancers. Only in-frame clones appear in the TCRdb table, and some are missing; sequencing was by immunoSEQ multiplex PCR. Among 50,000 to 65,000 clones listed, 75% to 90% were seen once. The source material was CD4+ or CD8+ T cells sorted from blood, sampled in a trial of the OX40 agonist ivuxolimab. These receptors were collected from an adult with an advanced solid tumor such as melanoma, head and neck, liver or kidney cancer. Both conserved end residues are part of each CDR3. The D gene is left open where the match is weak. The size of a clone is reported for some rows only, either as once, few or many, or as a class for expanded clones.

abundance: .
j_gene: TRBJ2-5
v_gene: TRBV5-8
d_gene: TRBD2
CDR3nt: TGTGCCAGCAGCCCGGGGGGGGGACTCGAGACCCAGTACTTC
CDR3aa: CASSPGGGLETQYF

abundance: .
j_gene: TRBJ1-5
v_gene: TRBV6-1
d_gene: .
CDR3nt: TGTGCCAGCAGTGAAATATCGAATCAGCCCCAGCATTTT
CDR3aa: CASSEISNQPQHF

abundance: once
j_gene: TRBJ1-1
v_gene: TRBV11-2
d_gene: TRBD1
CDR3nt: TGTGCCAGCAGCTCAAACAGGGGGGGAGGCACTGAAGCTTTCTTT
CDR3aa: CASSSNRGGGTEAFF

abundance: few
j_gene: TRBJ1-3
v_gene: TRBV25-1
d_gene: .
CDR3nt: TGTGCCAGCAGGGCCTCTGGAAACACCATATATTTT
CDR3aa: CASRASGNTIYF

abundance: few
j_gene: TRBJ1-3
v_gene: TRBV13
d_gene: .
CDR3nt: TGTGCCAGCAGCTTAGGCCGAAACACCATATATTTT
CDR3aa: CASSLGRNTIYF

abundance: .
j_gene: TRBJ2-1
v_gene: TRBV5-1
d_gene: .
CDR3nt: TGCGCCAGCAGCACTACGACTAGGTCCTACAATGAGCAGTTCTTC
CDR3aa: CASSTTTRSYNEQFF

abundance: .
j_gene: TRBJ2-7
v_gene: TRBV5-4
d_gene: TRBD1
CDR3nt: TGTGCCAGCAGCCTGACAGGGGGGGAAAACGAGCAGTACTTC
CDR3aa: CASSLTGGENEQYF

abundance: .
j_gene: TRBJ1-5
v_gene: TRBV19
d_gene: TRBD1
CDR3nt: TGTGCCAGTAGTATAAAGGGGACAGTGGGGAATCAGCCCCAGCATTTT
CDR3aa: CASSIKGTVGNQPQHF

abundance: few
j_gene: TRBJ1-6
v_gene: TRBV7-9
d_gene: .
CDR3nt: TGTGCCAGCAGCTTGGGCGCGGAGGGGTTTCCCCTCCACTTT
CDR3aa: CASSLGAEGFPLHF

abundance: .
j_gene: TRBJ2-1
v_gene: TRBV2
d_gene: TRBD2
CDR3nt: TGTGCCTCCGGCAGGCCTAGCGGGGGCAGTGAGCAGTTCTTC
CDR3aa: CASGRPSGGSEQFF

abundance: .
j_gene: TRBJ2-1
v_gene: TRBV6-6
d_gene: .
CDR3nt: TGTGCCAGCAGTAAAATCCGGGACAACTTTATACTCTTC
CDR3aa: CASSKIRDNFILF

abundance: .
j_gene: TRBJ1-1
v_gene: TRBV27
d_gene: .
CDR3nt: TGTGCCAGCAGTTTTAGGACAGCCCTCATGAACACTGAAGCTTTCTTT
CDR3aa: CASSFRTALMNTEAFF

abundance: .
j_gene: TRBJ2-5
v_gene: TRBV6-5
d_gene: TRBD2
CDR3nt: TGTGCCAGCCGGCTAGCGGGAGCCCAGAGAGAGACCCAGTACTTC
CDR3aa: CASRLAGAQRETQYF

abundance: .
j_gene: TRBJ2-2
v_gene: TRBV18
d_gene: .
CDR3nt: TGTGCCAGCTCACCTACCAGCCTCTCGAACACCGGGGAGCTGTTTTTT
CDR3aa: CASSPTSLSNTGELFF

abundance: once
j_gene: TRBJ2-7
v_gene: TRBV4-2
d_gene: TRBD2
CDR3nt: TGTGCCAGCAGCCAAGAGGAACGGGGGGGTTACGAGCAGTACTTC
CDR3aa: CASSQEERGGYEQYF

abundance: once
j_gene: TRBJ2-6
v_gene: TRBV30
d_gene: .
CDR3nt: TGTGCCTGGAGTTCTAGAGCTAGCCGCTCTGGGGCCAACGTCCTGACTTTC
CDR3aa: CAWSSRASRSGANVLTF

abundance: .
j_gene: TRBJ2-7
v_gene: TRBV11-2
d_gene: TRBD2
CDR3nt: TGTGCCAGCAGCAGACTTACTAGCGCCTACGAGCAGTACTTC
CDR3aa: CASSRLTSAYEQYF

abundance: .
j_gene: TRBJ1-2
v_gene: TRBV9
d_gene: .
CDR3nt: TGTGCCAGCAGCGTAGATTTGGGGGGCTATGGCTACACCTTC
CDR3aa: CASSVDLGGYGYTF

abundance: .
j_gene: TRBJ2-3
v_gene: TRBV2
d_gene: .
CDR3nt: TGTGCCACCGCTACCGGAGACTCAAGCACAGATACGCAGTATTTT
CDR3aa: CATATGDSSTDTQYF

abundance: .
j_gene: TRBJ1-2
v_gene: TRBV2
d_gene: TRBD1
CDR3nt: TGTGCCAGCAGTCAATCCGGGACAGGGATTGGCTACACCTTC
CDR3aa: CASSQSGTGIGYTF